The source of this T cell receptor (beta chain) is a study of cytomegalovirus exposure and HLA in healthy donors. Broader study findings: Exclusion as indistinguishable affected some V segments, including TRBV6-2 and TRBV6-3. Most TCR sequences showed up rarely, but some public TCRs showed up in many donors.

The study ran its PCR with 60 Vbeta and 13 Jbeta primers. How the authors handled the data: Unique TCR beta chains totaled some 80 million in a later count, with 8.5 million to 12 million of them shared. Assay: immunoSEQ multiplex PCR; the TCRdb copy retains only in-frame clones and omits some. V and J calls and clone size are copied from that table; D and trimming were computed from the DNA. In the table there are 120,000 to 150,000 clones, approximately 80% of which are singletons. Whereas donors were nominally healthy upon sampling, unrecorded immune exposures were probable. V gave up 4 bases and J gave up 6 bases; unmatched junction bases: 12. This CDR3 is 16 amino acids long. Germline CDR1 LGHNA, CDR2 YNFKEQ. Turning to this clone: Its antigen is currently unknown.

V is TRBV4-2 and J is TRBJ2-1; 7 nucleotides agree with TRBD2. The receptor was isolated from a male donor in good health and CMV-seronegative. Sequenced material: PBMCs. CDR3 nucleotide sequence: TGTGCCAGCAGCCGGGAGGCTCTAGCGGCGGCCAATGAGCAGTTCTTC. Protein: CASSREALAAANEQFF.